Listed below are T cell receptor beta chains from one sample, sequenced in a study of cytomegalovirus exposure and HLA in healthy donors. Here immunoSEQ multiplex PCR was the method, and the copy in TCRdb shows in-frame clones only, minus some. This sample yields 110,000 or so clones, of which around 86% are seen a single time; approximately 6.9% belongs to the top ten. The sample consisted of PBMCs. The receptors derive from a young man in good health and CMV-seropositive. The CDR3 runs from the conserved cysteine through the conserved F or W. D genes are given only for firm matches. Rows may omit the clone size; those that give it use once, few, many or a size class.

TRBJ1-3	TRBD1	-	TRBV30	CAWNGQGSGNTIYF	TGTGCCTGGAACGGACAGGGGTCTGGAAACACCATATATTTT
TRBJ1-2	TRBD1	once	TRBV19	CASSPGQGNYGYTF	TGTGCCAGTAGTCCGGGACAGGGAAATTATGGCTACACCTTC
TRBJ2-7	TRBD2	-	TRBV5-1	CASRPLANSYEQYF	TGCGCCAGCAGGCCACTAGCGAACTCCTACGAGCAGTACTTC
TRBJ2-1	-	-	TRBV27	CASRRAGDLYNEQFF	TGTGCCAGCAGAAGGGCGGGCGACCTGTACAATGAGCAGTTCTTC
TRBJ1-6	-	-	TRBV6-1	CASSYDSNSPLHF	TGTGCCAGCAGCTACGACAGTAATTCACCCCTCCACTTT
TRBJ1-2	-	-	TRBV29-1	CSVVEVGGYTF	TGCAGCGTTGTCGAGGTGGGTGGCTACACCTTC
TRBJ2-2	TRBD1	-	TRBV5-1	CASTRTGQNTGELFF	TGCGCCAGCACTCGGACAGGGCAGAACACCGGGGAGCTGTTTTTT
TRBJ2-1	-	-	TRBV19	CASRPFGSNEQFF	TGTGCCAGTAGGCCCTTCGGGAGCAATGAGCAGTTCTTC
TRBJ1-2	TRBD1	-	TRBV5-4	CASHSQGGPYGYTF	TGTGCCAGCCACTCTCAGGGGGGCCCCTATGGCTACACCTTC
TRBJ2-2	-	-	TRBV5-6	CASSFRGSTGELFF	TGTGCCAGCAGCTTCCGGGGGAGCACCGGGGAGCTGTTTTTT
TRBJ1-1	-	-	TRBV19	CASCGTDRTEAFF	TGTGCCAGTTGCGGTACTGACCGCACTGAAGCTTTCTTT
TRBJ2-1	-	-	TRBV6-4	CASSVGANEQFF	TGTGCCAGCAGTGTAGGGGCCAATGAGCAGTTCTTC
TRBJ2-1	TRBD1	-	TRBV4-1	CASSQVDRGNEQFF	TGCGCCAGCAGCCAAGTTGACAGGGGAAATGAGCAGTTCTTC
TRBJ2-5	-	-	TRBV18	CASSGTRETQYF	TGTGCCAGCTCAGGGACAAGAGAGACCCAGTACTTC
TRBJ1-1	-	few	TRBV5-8	CASQGSEASAEAFF	TGTGCCAGCCAAGGGAGTGAGGCATCGGCTGAAGCTTTCTTT
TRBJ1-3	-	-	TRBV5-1	CASSLSGGFGGNTIYF	TGCGCCAGCAGCTTGAGCGGGGGCTTCGGTGGAAACACCATATATTTT
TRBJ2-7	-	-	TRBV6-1	CASSESTGRYEQYF	TGTGCCAGCAGTGAAAGTACAGGTCGCTACGAGCAGTACTTC
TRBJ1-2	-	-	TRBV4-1	CASSQEEPRNYGYTF	TGCGCCAGCAGCCAAGAAGAGCCCAGGAACTATGGCTACACCTTC
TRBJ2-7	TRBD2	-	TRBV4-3	CASSSPREDEQYF	TGCGCCAGCAGCTCCCCCCGGGAGGACGAGCAGTACTTC
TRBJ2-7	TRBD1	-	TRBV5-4	CASSLSGQGRHEQYF	TGTGCCAGCAGCTTGTCGGGACAGGGACGCCACGAGCAGTACTTC